This T cell receptor (beta chain) derives from a study of blood T cell repertoires in COVID-19. Study-wide context: Sites across the United States, Italy and Spain contributed samples from acute and convalescent COVID-19. The cDNA or gDNA used as material had been derived from T cells, B-cell-depleted T cells, or PBMCs.

Followed longitudinally, the Seattle patients had been enrolled during active infection. The CDR3 length is 16 residues. V lost 5 bases and J lost 9, with 23 bases in between. The V gene's germline CDR1 is SGHNT and CDR2 YENEEA. TCRdb's table, derived via immunoSEQ multiplex PCR, lists solely in-frame clones and lacks some. The data hold some 240,000 clones, with about 90% observed a single time. The V gene is TRBV11-3, the J gene TRBJ2-1; D possibly corresponds to TRBD2 (5 bases). Sample: peripheral blood. The sequence was obtained from a man aged 60 to 75 with COVID-19, enrolled during active disease. The CDR3 sequence: CASSTSVGPDGIEQFF. CDR3 DNA sequence: TGTGCCAGCAGCACATCGGTAGGACCCGACGGGATTGAGCAGTTCTTC. Complete variable domain (other parts from reference TRBV11-3 and TRBJ2-1): EAGVVQSPRYKIIEKKQPVAFWCNPISGHNTLYWYLQNLGQGPELLIRYENEEAVDDSQLPKDRFSAERLKGVDSTLKIQPAELGDSAVYLCASSTSVGPDGIEQFFGPGTRLTVL.